This T cell receptor (beta chain) derives from a study of Ad26.COV2.S vaccination and SARS-CoV-2 variants. Profiled with immunoSEQ multiplex PCR; TCRdb holds only in-frame clones, not every one. The data contain 380,000 or so clones, around 82% of them singletons. The CDR3 length is 14 residues. Germline trimming cut 0 bases from V and 11 bases from J; bases unmatched to any gene: 4. In germline, CDR1 is SGHTA, CDR2 FQGNSA. This sample's treatment: around 19 received Ad26.COV2.S at low or high dose, single or two shots; several received placebo; per-sample allocation not given. After the first vaccine or placebo injection, samples were drawn on day 63.

The V and J genes are TRBV7-2 and TRBJ1-6; 7 bases are shared with TRBD1. The sequencing used peripheral blood, collected in a trial of Ad26.COV2.S vaccine versus placebo. This clonotype was obtained from a person between 18 and 59 years old who received the Ad26.COV2.S COVID-19 vaccine or a placebo. The CDR3 here is CASSLAQGWTPLHF. CDR3 nucleotides: TGTGCCAGCAGCTTAGCACAGGGGTGGACACCCCTCCACTTT.